The present T cell receptor beta chain was sequenced within a study of shared clonotypes between healthy human individuals. Study at large: The study enrolled two women and a few men aged 18 to 49.

CDR3 size: 17 residues. From germline, CDR1 is SQVTM and CDR2 ANQGSEA. Trimming cost V 0 bases and J 0 bases, with 14 bases left between them. Unsorted PBMC contributed roughly 320 ng DNA, approximately 30,000 T cell genomes, to each replicate PCR. Original processing notes: Quality scores were absent from the junction-only immunoSEQ sequences, so filtering differed. Clones were read by immunoSEQ multiplex PCR, and TCRdb kept only the in-frame ones, dropping some. That table gives V, J and clone size, and the DNA gave D and trimming. This repertoire shows about 490,000 clones, about three quarters found once; its top ten account for approximately 13%. There were only Caucasian adults among the donors, and all lived in Nashville, Tennessee.

The sequencing sample was made of PBMCs. The TCR comes from a woman in her 40s in good health. Some clones in this sample may be carry-over from other donors' samples. The genes are TRBV29-1 and TRBJ2-2; D is unclear. The CDR3: CSVEDQGGSANTGELFF. The CDR3 DNA reads TGCAGCGTTGAAGATCAAGGCGGAAGCGCGAACACCGGGGAGCTGTTTTTT.